This T cell receptor beta chain came from a study of T cell responses to AZD1222 COVID-19 vaccine. The study's findings and limits: Reportedly, close to half of spike-specific TCRs are directed against unmutated variant regions.

This clone was picked up a small number of times. Its antigen is unidentified. Only in-frame clones appear in the TCRdb table, and some are missing; sequencing was by immunoSEQ multiplex PCR. The sample holds 150,000 or so clones; about 91% are singletons and the top ten take approximately 3.8%. The sequenced sample was peripheral blood, obtained 28 days after the second AZD1222 dose. This TCR was recovered from an adult who received the AZD1222 COVID-19 vaccine.

CDR3 DNA: TGTGCCACCGGGCGGGCCCCCTACAATGAGCAGTTCTTC. Residues: CATGRAPYNEQFF. This sequence joins TRBV15 and TRBJ2-1, with D perhaps matching TRBD2 (5 bases). Germline CDR1 reads LNHNV; CDR2 reads YYDKDF (reference sequence). Between the trimmed V and J ends, which lost 8 bases and 2 bases, there was a span of 10 bases. The CDR3 extends over 13 amino acids.